The text below deals with one TCR beta chain. What it binds is not known. The patients all showed relapse after autologous stem cell transplantation, while their brentuximab vedotin exposure varied. Produced via immunoSEQ multiplex PCR; TCRdb's table is partial and in-frame only. This table holds nearly 25,000 clones, almost 70% found once. The data were taken from a study of PD-1 blockade in classical Hodgkin lymphoma. Looking at the study overall: Nivolumab was administered to patients intravenously at 3 mg/kg every 2 weeks. General observations from the study: Patients starting nivolumab under 1 year after ASCT were excluded. Newly diagnosed patients and complete responders had comparable diversity at baseline. Possible causes of repertoire differences, disease activity or prior therapy, remain undefined.

The length of the CDR3 is 13 residues. Germline V gene data show CDR1 as WNHNN and CDR2 as SYGVQD (reference sequence). The J segment lost 1 base and the V segment lost 8 bases, leaving 4 bases of the junction unmatched. This sequence was found in a human donor with classical Hodgkin lymphoma. The chain uses TRBV10-1 and TRBJ2-5; 7 nucleotides align to TRBD1. Specimen: peripheral blood mononuclear cells (PBMCs), collected at baseline. CDR3 residues: CASAGTAQETQYF. Here the CDR3 DNA reads TGCGCCAGCGCCGGGACAGCCCAAGAGACCCAGTACTTC.